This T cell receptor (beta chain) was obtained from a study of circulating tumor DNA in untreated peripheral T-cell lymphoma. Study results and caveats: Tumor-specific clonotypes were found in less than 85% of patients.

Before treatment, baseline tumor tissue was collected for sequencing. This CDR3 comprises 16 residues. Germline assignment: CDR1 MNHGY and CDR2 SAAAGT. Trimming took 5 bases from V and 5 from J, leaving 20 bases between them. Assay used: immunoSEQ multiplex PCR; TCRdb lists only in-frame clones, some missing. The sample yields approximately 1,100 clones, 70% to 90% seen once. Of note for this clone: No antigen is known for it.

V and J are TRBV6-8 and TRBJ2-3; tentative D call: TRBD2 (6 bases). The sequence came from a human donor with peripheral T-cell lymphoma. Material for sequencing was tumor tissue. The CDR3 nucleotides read TGTGCCAGCAGTGCCCCAGCGGGCGATGTCGGAGATACGCAGTATTTT. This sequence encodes CASSAPAGDVGDTQYF.